The 27 T cell receptor beta chains listed next were all sequenced from one sample in a study of post-analysis software for immune sequencing data. Tagging with unique molecular identifiers was a feature of the TCR beta cDNA libraries. TCRdb reanalysed the PCR reads using MiXCR and keeps one entry per CDR3 protein. This table holds about 820,000 distinct CDR3 sequences, under 70% found once. General observations from the study: When patients were compared with controls, about 5 TRBV segments were more frequent, TRBV5-6, TRBV5-1 and TRBV20-1 among them.

Their antigen targets remain unknown. Sequencing was carried out using blood. All receptors derive from a girl aged 5-17 years with multiple sclerosis.

CDR3 protein: CASSRREPVYEQYF. In nucleotides, the CDR3 is TGTGCCAGCAGCCGACGGGAGCCCGTCTACGAGCAGTACTTC. The chain couples TRBV14 to TRBJ2-5; tentative D call: TRBD2 (6 bases). Matching the DNA end better, TRBJ2-7 makes the J call doubtful. Germline-derived CDR1 and CDR2 are SGHDN and FVKESK. This CDR3 has 14 residues.

This rearrangement joins TRBV29-1 to TRBJ2-7; tentatively, D is TRBD1 (5 bases). The DNA end is more similar to TRBJ2-4, so the J call may be wrong. The CDR3 has 13 amino acids. CDR1 and CDR2 (germline): SQVTM, ANQGSEA. The CDR3 coding sequence is TGCAGCGTTGAAGAGGGGCTCAAAAACATTCAGTACTTC. It encodes CSVEEGLKNIQYF.

The V gene is TRBV5-6, the J gene TRBJ2-5; weak D call: TRBD1 (7 bases). Trimming removed 0 bases from V and 5 bases from J, with 23 bases in between. CDR3 length equals 18 residues. The germline V gene has CDR1 SGHDT and CDR2 YYEEEE. DNA of the CDR3: TGTGCCAGCAGCTTGGGGCTAGCGAGGGGGCCGGTTCACGAGACCCAGTACTTC. Protein sequence: CASSLGLARGPVHETQYF.

The genes are TRBV29-1 and TRBJ2-3; D gene ambiguous. Trimming removed 2 bases from V and 6 bases from J, with 15 bases in between. Germline V CDR1 and CDR2: SQVTM, ANQGSEA. This CDR3 region has 14 residues. The CDR3 DNA sequence: TGCAGCGTTGAATCGGGCTACTCTCGTGATACGCAGTATTTT. Translation: CSVESGYSRDTQYF.

This chain links TRBV20-1 with TRBJ2-5; tentative D call: TRBD2 (6 bases). This CDR3 contains 15 residues. V lost 4 bases to trimming and J lost 5 bases, with 20 bases between them. CDR1 DFQATT and CDR2 SNEGSKA come from the germline V gene (reference sequence). The CDR3 DNA is TGCAGTGCTAATCTTTATCTGGGGGGTAGGGAGACCCAGTACTTC. Amino acid sequence: CSANLYLGGRETQYF.

For this clonotype: The junction does not match germline at one end; this may be a read error. This chain connects TRBV10-2 to TRBJ2-3; the D is unclear. The CDR3 totals 14 residues. Germline V gene data show CDR1 as WSHSY and CDR2 as SAAADI. CDR3 residues: CASSAMFSTDTRYF. As DNA, the CDR3 is TGCGCCAGCAGTGCGATGTTTAGCACAGATACGCGGTATTTT.

This rearrangement joins TRBV5-1 to TRBJ1-1, with D tentatively TRBD1 (6 bases). CDR1 SGHRS and CDR2 YFSETQ come from the germline V gene. This CDR3 is built from 14 residues. V was shortened by 6 bases and J by 4 bases, with 16 bases between the two germline ends. DNA for the CDR3: TGCGCCAGCAACCCAGGGGCCGGGGGCACTGAAGCTTTCTTT. Protein sequence: CASNPGAGGTEAFF. The variable domain in full, completed from reference TRBV5-1 and TRBJ1-1, reads KAGVTQTPRYLIKTRGQQVTLSCSPISGHRSVSWYQQTPGQGLQFLFEYFSETQRNKGNFPGRFSGRQFSNSRSEMNVSTLELGDSALYLCASNPGAGGTEAFFGQGTRLTVV.

This clonotype was recorded a few times. The rearrangement uses TRBV4-1 and TRBJ2-7, with D unresolved. The CDR3 loop spans 15 amino acids. The germline V gene has CDR1 MGHRA and CDR2 YSYEKL. V was clipped by 3 bases and J by 1 base, with 13 bases between them. The CDR3: CASSQVPSGSYEQYF. For the CDR3, the DNA is TGCGCCAGCAGCCAGGTCCCCTCCGGTTCCTACGAGCAGTACTTC.

In the case of this clonotype: It differs at one base from a far larger clone, so likely a read error. The chain links TRBV6-2 or TRBV6-3 to TRBJ2-7; no firm D call. This CDR3 comprises 11 residues. V was trimmed by 7 bases and J by 0 bases, leaving 4 bases between them. Germline V gives CDR1 MNHEY, CDR2 SVGEGT. In DNA form, the CDR3 reads TGTGCCAGCACCCACTCCTACGAGCAGTACTTC. Its protein product is CASTHSYEQYF.

The chain links TRBV11-1 to TRBJ2-6; the match to TRBD1 covers 11 bases. The CDR3 consists of 21 residues. With 4 bases clipped from V and 0 bases from J, the junction kept 14 bases outside the gene matches. From germline, CDR1 is SGHAT and CDR2 FQDESV (reference sequence). Here the CDR3 DNA reads TGTGCCAGCAGCTCGCCTCCGGGACAGGGGGGCCTAAACTCTGGGGCCAACGTCCTGACTTTC. Translated: CASSSPPGQGGLNSGANVLTF.

The V gene is TRBV15, the J gene TRBJ2-1; D possibly corresponds to TRBD2 (5 bases). V lost 1 base, J lost 8 bases, and 12 bases lay in between. In germline, CDR1 is LNHNV, CDR2 YYDKDF (reference sequence). The CDR3 is 14 amino acids. The CDR3 loop is CATSRAPGLDEQFF. The CDR3 DNA reads as TGTGCCACCAGCAGAGCTCCGGGGTTGGATGAGCAGTTCTTC.

This clonotype was detected a few times. The chain combines TRBV5-1 with TRBJ2-7; D not certain. The CDR3 loop spans 14 amino acids. The ends were cut back, 0 bases at V and 1 base at J, with 8 bases in the middle. Germline V CDR1 and CDR2: SGHRS, YFSETQ. CDR3 protein: CASSLGQLSYEQYF. CDR3 nucleotides: TGCGCCAGCAGCTTGGGGCAGCTTTCCTACGAGCAGTACTTC. Supplemented by reference TRBV5-1 and TRBJ2-7, the full variable domain reads KAGVTQTPRYLIKTRGQQVTLSCSPISGHRSVSWYQQTPGQGLQFLFEYFSETQRNKGNFPGRFSGRQFSNSRSEMNVSTLELGDSALYLCASSLGQLSYEQYFGPGTRLTVT.

The chain recombines TRBV29-1 with TRBJ2-4, with no clear D. This CDR3 is built from 11 residues. The ends were cut back, 6 bases at V and 9 bases at J, with 12 bases in the middle. CDR1 and CDR2 from the germline V gene are SQVTM and ANQGSEA. CDR3 amino acids: CSVPRSGIQYF. The CDR3 region has the DNA TGCAGCGTCCCTAGGTCCGGCATTCAGTACTTC.

This clonotype showed up just a few times. The CDR3 sequence is CASSQGWTGETEQYF. The CDR3 DNA follows: TGTGCCAGCAGCCAAGGGTGGACAGGGGAGACCGAGCAGTACTTC. The chain combines TRBV3-1 with TRBJ2-7, with 9 bases identical to TRBD1. Losses at the gene ends were 1 base for V and 6 bases for J; bases not matched to a gene: 7. CDR1 is LGHDT and CDR2 is YNNKEL in the germline V gene (reference sequence). This CDR3 spans 15 amino acids.

In DNA, the CDR3 is TGCGCCAGCAGCTTGGAGCCGCACACTGAAGCTTTCTTT. The encoded protein is CASSLEPHTEAFF. The chain employs TRBV5-1 and TRBJ1-1; D uncertain. This CDR3 spans 13 amino acids. The ends were cut back, 0 bases at V and 3 bases at J, with 6 bases in the middle. Per germline, CDR1 SGHRS and CDR2 YFSETQ.

V and J are TRBV9 and TRBJ2-7; tentatively, D is TRBD1 (5 bases). Germline loops: CDR1 SGDLS, CDR2 YYNGEE. This CDR3 region has 14 residues. Trimming shortened V by 3 bases and J by 4 bases, and 14 bases separated the two germline ends. In DNA, the CDR3 is TGTGCCAGCAGCGACCATGACAGTGAATACGAGCAGTACTTC. Protein product: CASSDHDSEYEQYF. The complete variable domain, with remaining parts taken from reference TRBV9 and TRBJ2-7, reads DSGVTQTPKHLITATGQRVTLRCSPRSGDLSVYWYQQSLDQGLQFLIQYYNGEERAKGNILERFSAQQFPDLHSELNLSSLELGDSALYFCASSDHDSEYEQYFGPGTRLTVT.

V and J are TRBV6-5 and TRBJ2-5; possible D gene TRBD2, 6 bases. V was shortened by 2 bases and J by 1 base, with 14 bases between the two germline ends. This CDR3 is 16 amino acids long. CDR1 and CDR2 (germline): MNHEY, SVGAGI. CDR3 in DNA: TGTGCCAGCAGTTACCCACCGACTAGGGGCCAAGAGACCCAGTACTTC. This translates into CASSYPPTRGQETQYF.

This clonotype was found a few times. This rearrangement joins TRBV6-5 to TRBJ2-4, with D possibly being TRBD2 (6 bases). Germline V CDR1 and CDR2: MNHEY, SVGAGI. V was cut by 4 bases and J by 0 bases, with 10 bases left in between. The CDR3 extends over 15 amino acids. The chain's CDR3 is CASSSRGIAKNIQYF. The CDR3 DNA sequence: TGTGCCAGCAGTTCCCGGGGGATAGCCAAAAACATTCAGTACTTC.

This clonotype was counted between two and nine times. V is TRBV29-1 and J is TRBJ2-1; 12 bases fit TRBD2. Germline V gene data show CDR1 as SQVTM and CDR2 as ANQGSEA. The CDR3 has 17 amino acids. CDR3 loop: CSGEASGRAFRYNEQFF. DNA of the CDR3: TGCAGTGGTGAGGCTAGCGGGAGGGCCTTTAGGTACAATGAGCAGTTCTTC.

The chain combines TRBV5-1 with TRBJ2-1; 7 bases match TRBD2. The CDR3 sequence is 14 residues long. Trimming at V came to 2 bases and at J to 9 bases, leaving 8 bases not matched to a gene. Germline V lookup: CDR1 SGHRS, CDR2 YFSETQ. The CDR3 sequence is CASSFGGSLSEQFF. For the CDR3, the DNA is TGCGCCAGCAGCTTCGGCGGGAGTCTTAGTGAGCAGTTCTTC.

This sequence joins TRBV7-9 and TRBJ2-5; 7 bases fit TRBD2. Germline CDR1 SEHNR, CDR2 FQNEAQ (reference sequence). The J segment lost 3 bases and the V segment lost 1 base, leaving 2 bases of the junction unmatched. The CDR3 totals 14 residues. CDR3 in DNA: TGTGCCAGCAGCTTAGGGGCGGGGGAAGAGACCCAGTACTTC. Its translation is CASSLGAGEETQYF.

This sequence joins TRBV3-1 and TRBJ2-3; D is unresolved. Trimming cost V 3 bases and J 3 bases, with 4 bases left between them. The CDR3 sequence is 12 residues long. The germline V gene encodes CDR1 LGHDT and CDR2 YNNKEL (reference sequence). CDR3 loop: CASSQVTDTQYF. The CDR3 bases are TGTGCCAGCAGCCAGGTTACAGATACGCAGTATTTT.

The chain couples TRBV20-1 to TRBJ2-5; D is uncertain. V lost 5 bases and J 5 bases, leaving 15 bases between the germline ends. The CDR3 spans 13 residues. CDR1 is DFQATT, CDR2 SNEGSKA, per germline (reference sequence). The CDR3 sequence is CSAPGRRAETQYF. CDR3 in DNA: TGCAGTGCTCCCGGGCGGCGAGCTGAGACCCAGTACTTC.

The table lists this clonotype with a few counts. This chain's CDR3 is CSASVNGRAQETQYF. CDR3 nucleotides: TGCAGTGCTAGCGTGAACGGGAGGGCTCAAGAGACCCAGTACTTC. The gene calls are TRBV20-1 and TRBJ2-5; 8 positions agree with TRBD2. V shed 3 bases, J shed 2 bases, and the junction held 8 bases outside the gene matches. The CDR3 has 15 residues. Germline CDR1 DFQATT, CDR2 SNEGSKA (reference sequence).

CDR3 bases: TGTGCCAGCAGGGGTCTTTATGAAGCTTTCTTT. Residues: CASRGLYEAFF. The chain carries TRBV12-3 or TRBV12-4 and TRBJ1-1; unclear D gene. The V and J ends lost 6 bases and 7 bases respectively, with 9 bases between them. The CDR3 totals 11 residues.

This clonotype was found a few times. The chain joins TRBV5-1 to TRBJ1-2, with D possibly being TRBD1 (5 bases). The germline V and J ends were trimmed by 3 bases and 4 bases, with 16 bases remaining between them. Looked up from germline, CDR1 is SGHRS and CDR2 is YFSETQ. The CDR3 has 15 amino acids. The CDR3 coding sequence is TGCGCCAGCAGCTGGGCGTCCGGGACCCTCTATGGCTACACCTTC. As protein: CASSWASGTLYGYTF.

This rearrangement joins TRBV25-1 to TRBJ2-3; D unresolved. The length of the CDR3 is 16 residues. V lost 4 bases, J lost 6 bases, and 20 bases lay in between. Germline V gene data show CDR1 as MGHDK and CDR2 as SYGVNS. The CDR3 DNA follows: TGTGCCAGCAGTGTACCAGCTGGGTGGGGTGGGGATACGCAGTATTTT. Protein product: CASSVPAGWGGDTQYF.